These 27 T cell receptor beta chains share one sample of origin, sequenced in a study of cytomegalovirus exposure and HLA in healthy donors. PCR primers comprised 60 Vbeta and 13 Jbeta primers. Profiling relied on immunoSEQ multiplex PCR, and the TCRdb table lists in-frame clones only, not all of them. The data hold about 150,000 clones, with roughly 85% observed a single time. The source material was PBMCs. These receptor sequences come from a male donor in good health and CMV-seronegative.

The gene calls are TRBV30 and TRBJ2-7; 7 bases align to TRBD1. V dropped 0 bases and J dropped 2; count of bases not matched to a gene: 7. This CDR3 spans 15 amino acids. Germline V gives CDR1 GTSNPN, CDR2 SVGIG (reference sequence). The CDR3 region has the DNA TGTGCCTGGAGTGTAAGGACAGGCCTTCCCTACGAGCAGTACTTC. Its protein product is CAWSVRTGLPYEQYF. Filled out from reference TRBV30 and TRBJ2-7, the complete variable domain reads SQTIHQWPATLVQPVGSPLSLECTVEGTSNPNLYWYRQAAGRGLQLLFYSVGIGQISSEVPQNLSASRPQDRQFILSSKKLLLSDSGFYLCAWSVRTGLPYEQYFGPGTRLTVT.

This clone was seen just once. This sequence joins TRBV5-1 and TRBJ2-1, with 11 bases lining up with TRBD2. Germline V gene sequence: CDR1 SGHRS, CDR2 YFSETQ. V shed 1 base, J shed 3 bases, and the junction held 0 bases outside the gene matches. CDR3 length equals 15 residues. This chain's CDR3 is CASSLTSGSYNEQFF. The CDR3 DNA reads as TGCGCCAGCAGCTTGACTAGCGGGAGCTACAATGAGCAGTTCTTC.

V and J are TRBV6-5 and TRBJ2-7; TRBD1 might be the D (6 bases). From germline, CDR1 is MNHEY and CDR2 SVGAGI. The CDR3 is 13 residues long. V lost 6 bases to trimming and J lost 0 bases, with 9 bases between them. The CDR3 region is CASRDSNSYEQYF. For the CDR3, the DNA is TGTGCCAGCAGGGACAGCAACTCCTACGAGCAGTACTTC.

The chain has TRBV7-8 and TRBJ2-3, with D possibly being TRBD2 (6 bases). Germline CDR1 reads SGHVS; CDR2 reads FQNEAQ. The V gene lost 3 bases and the J gene lost 4 bases, with 14 bases spanning the gap. The CDR3 loop spans 15 amino acids. CDR3 in DNA: TGTGCCAGCAGCTTTCGTCCGGGAGTCTCAGATACGCAGTATTTT. It encodes CASSFRPGVSDTQYF.

The chain joins TRBV7-8 to TRBJ1-3; D possibly corresponds to TRBD1 (5 bases). Germline V gene sequence: CDR1 SGHVS, CDR2 FQNEAQ. Trimming cost V 1 base and J 4 bases, with 11 bases left between them. The CDR3 length is 15 residues. CDR3 amino acids: CASSLEAGYGNTIYF. The CDR3 region has the DNA TGTGCCAGCAGCTTAGAGGCAGGGTACGGAAACACCATATATTTT.

The genes are TRBV11-2 and TRBJ2-2; maybe TRBD1 (5 bases). Germline V gene lookup returns CDR1 SGHAT and CDR2 FQNNGV. The CDR3 is made up of 16 amino acids. V gave up 1 base and J gave up 3 bases, with 12 bases separating them. The chain's CDR3 is CASSLVSGLDTGELFF. In DNA, the CDR3 is TGTGCCAGCAGCTTAGTTTCAGGGTTGGACACCGGGGAGCTGTTTTTT.

This sequence joins TRBV19 and TRBJ2-3; 8 positions agree with TRBD2. Germline V gene data show CDR1 as LNHDA and CDR2 as SQIVND (reference sequence). J lost 7 bases, V lost 2 bases, and 14 bases had no gene match. The CDR3 consists of 17 residues. CDR3: CASSILPGGRHTHTQYF. The CDR3 DNA sequence: TGTGCCAGTAGTATACTCCCGGGAGGGCGCCACACGCATACGCAGTATTTT.

This chain connects TRBV6-6 to TRBJ2-2; 7 positions match TRBD2. The J segment lost 1 base and the V segment lost 6 bases, leaving 8 bases of the junction unmatched. This CDR3 spans 16 amino acids. Germline CDR1 MNHNY, CDR2 SVGAGI (reference sequence). The CDR3 loop reads CASSSPGGWNTGELFF. CDR3 nucleotides: TGTGCCAGCAGCTCCCCCGGGGGGTGGAACACCGGGGAGCTGTTTTTT.

Here the CDR3 reads CAWMDLAGSYEQYF. Written as DNA, the CDR3 is TGTGCCTGGATGGACCTAGCGGGCTCCTACGAGCAGTACTTC. The genes are TRBV30 and TRBJ2-5; 8 bases match TRBD2. The closer fit of TRBJ2-7 to the DNA end suggests the J call may be wrong. This CDR3 contains 14 residues. Germline CDR1 reads GTSNPN; CDR2 reads SVGIG (reference sequence).

This rearrangement joins TRBV5-4 to TRBJ2-5; D unclear. There are 13 residues in the CDR3. Trimming took 4 bases from V and 2 from J, leaving 9 bases between them. Germline CDR1 and CDR2: SGHNT and YYREEE (reference sequence). The CDR3 region has the DNA TGTGCCAGCAGCGGGCCATCACAAGAGACCCAGTACTTC. It specifies CASSGPSQETQYF.

This sequence joins TRBV2 and TRBJ1-2; 7 nucleotides agree with TRBD1. The CDR3 contains 14 residues. Germline V gives CDR1 SNHLY, CDR2 FYNNEI. V was pared by 6 bases and J by 5 bases, with 9 bases of the junction left unmatched. DNA of the CDR3: TGTGCCAGCAGAGGACCGGGACAGAGTTATGGCTACACCTTC. Translating gives CASRGPGQSYGYTF.

V is TRBV7-9 and J is TRBJ2-1; possibly TRBD2 for D (5 bases). The CDR3 has 13 amino acids. Trimming left V 3 bases short and J 5 bases short, with 8 bases between. Germline CDR1 and CDR2: SEHNR and FQNEAQ (reference sequence). CDR3 nucleotide sequence: TGTGCCAGCAGCTTTTCCGGGGACAATGAGCAGTTCTTC. It codes for CASSFSGDNEQFF. Full variable domain (rest looked up from reference TRBV7-9 and TRBJ2-1): DTGVSQNPRHKITKRGQNVTFRCDPISEHNRLYWYRQTLGQGPEFLTYFQNEAQLEKSRLLSDRFSAERPKGSFSTLEIQRTEQGDSAMYLCASSFSGDNEQFFGPGTRLTVL.

The V and J genes are TRBV13 and TRBJ2-7, with TRBD2 matching 9 bases. This CDR3 region has 19 residues. CDR1 and CDR2 from the germline V gene are PRHDT and FYEKMQ (reference sequence). V dropped 0 bases and J dropped 4; count of bases not matched to a gene: 16. CDR3 DNA sequence: TGTGCCAGCAGCTTAGGCAGCGGGGGGCCCCACTCCTTTCTTTACGAGCAGTACTTC. Translation: CASSLGSGGPHSFLYEQYF.

The chain combines TRBV2 with TRBJ2-2, with unresolved D. Trimming took off 1 base at V and 6 bases at J, with 18 bases between the two ends. Germline V gives CDR1 SNHLY, CDR2 FYNNEI. The CDR3 spans 17 residues. The CDR3 DNA is TGTGCCAGCAGTGAAGAGTACGGAACAGCAAGGCCCGGGGAGCTGTTTTTT. Translated, it gives CASSEEYGTARPGELFF.

This sequence joins TRBV7-6 and TRBJ2-3, with 8 bases matching TRBD2. This CDR3 spans 17 amino acids. Germline loops: CDR1 SGHVS, CDR2 FNYEAQ. After removal of 1 base from V and 5 bases from J, the junction contained 11 bases not matched to a gene. CDR3 region: CASSLDWWRGAQDTQYF. The CDR3 coding sequence is TGTGCCAGCAGCTTAGATTGGTGGCGGGGGGCCCAAGATACGCAGTATTTT. Full variable domain (rest looked up from reference TRBV7-6 and TRBJ2-3): GAGVSQSPRYKVTKRGQDVALRCDPISGHVSLYWYRQALGQGPEFLTYFNYEAQQDKSGLPNDRFSAERPEGSISTLTIQRTEQRDSAMYRCASSLDWWRGAQDTQYFGPGTRLTVL.

J is TRBJ1-1 and V is TRBV19; 12 nucleotides line up with TRBD1. Germline-derived CDR1 and CDR2 are LNHDA and SQIVND (reference sequence). The CDR3 totals 20 residues. With 9 bases clipped from V and 5 bases from J, the junction kept 25 bases outside the gene matches. The CDR3 DNA reads TGTGCCAGCCTCCCACTCCGGTCCCGACCGGGACAGGGGGCTGGAACTGAAGCTTTCTTT. It specifies CASLPLRSRPGQGAGTEAFF.

The chain has TRBV7-9 and TRBJ2-2; a possible D gene is TRBD2 (5 bases). This CDR3 has 17 residues. CDR1 and CDR2 (germline): SEHNR, FQNEAQ (reference sequence). V was pared by 3 bases and J by 6 bases, with 20 bases between. The CDR3 protein is CASSFLGASGGPGELFF. The DNA of the CDR3 is TGTGCCAGCAGCTTTTTGGGAGCCAGCGGAGGACCCGGGGAGCTGTTTTTT.

This clone was detected a few times. The chain uses TRBV6-9 and TRBJ1-1; 9 nucleotides match TRBD1. The V segment lost 2 bases and the J segment 4 bases; nucleotides outside the gene matches: 5. Germline lookup yields CDR1 MNHGY and CDR2 SVAAGI. This CDR3 has 15 amino acids. CDR3: CASSYRRDRVTEAFF. The CDR3 DNA is TGTGCCAGCAGTTATCGCCGGGACAGGGTCACTGAAGCTTTCTTT.

The count of this clone is one. V is TRBV18 and J is TRBJ1-3; 12 bases are a match to TRBD1. J lost 4 bases, V lost 3 bases, and 4 bases had no gene match. The germline gives CDR1 KGHSH, CDR2 LQKENI. There are 16 residues in the CDR3. This chain's CDR3 is CASSPAGQGAGNTIYF. The CDR3 DNA reads TGTGCCAGCTCACCGGCGGGACAGGGGGCCGGAAACACCATATATTTT. Drawing the rest from reference TRBV18 and TRBJ1-3, the complete variable domain is NAGVMQNPRHLVRRRGQEARLRCSPMKGHSHVYWYRQLPEEGLKFMVYLQKENIIDESGMPKERFSAEFPKEGPSILRIQQVVRGDSAAYFCASSPAGQGAGNTIYFGEGSWLTVV.

The chain links TRBV2 to TRBJ2-7; D unclear. V gave up 1 base and J gave up 5 bases, with 12 bases separating them. The CDR3 sequence is 14 residues long. Germline lookup yields CDR1 SNHLY and CDR2 FYNNEI. The CDR3: CASSEGLESHEQYF. CDR3 DNA: TGTGCCAGCAGTGAAGGTCTAGAAAGCCACGAGCAGTACTTC.

The chain recombines TRBV7-8 with TRBJ1-1; D is ambiguous. Trimming left V 2 bases short and J 0 bases short, with 13 bases between. CDR1 is SGHVS and CDR2 is FQNEAQ in the germline V gene. This CDR3 comprises 16 residues. In DNA form, the CDR3 reads TGTGCCAGCAGCTTAATTGCATTCGGGGTGAACACTGAAGCTTTCTTT. It codes for CASSLIAFGVNTEAFF.

This chain links TRBV30 with TRBJ1-3, with D possibly matching TRBD1 (6 bases). The ends were cut back, 1 base at V and 1 base at J, with 20 bases in the middle. Germline values: CDR1 GTSNPN, CDR2 SVGIG (reference sequence). This CDR3 is 18 amino acids long. CDR3 loop: CAWSGLVGQRVSGNTIYF. DNA for the CDR3: TGTGCCTGGAGTGGCCTAGTGGGACAACGGGTTTCTGGAAACACCATATATTTT.

V and J are TRBV28 and TRBJ2-1, with 7 bases aligning to TRBD2. Germline V gene lookup returns CDR1 MDHEN and CDR2 SYDVKM. CDR3 length equals 14 residues. J gave up 8 bases and V 6 bases, and 10 bases lay outside the gene matches. The CDR3 bases are TGTGCCAGCAGGGGGGGGTCCCCGCCCGATGAGCAGTTCTTC. The encoded protein is CASRGGSPPDEQFF.

The chain carries TRBV15 and TRBJ2-1; 11 nucleotides agree with TRBD1. V lost 2 bases, J lost 10 bases, and 7 bases stayed unmatched. The CDR3 runs to 15 residues. From germline, CDR1 is LNHNV and CDR2 YYDKDF (reference sequence). This chain's CDR3 is CATSRSGTGGKEQFF. CDR3 DNA: TGTGCCACCAGCAGATCCGGGACAGGGGGTAAGGAGCAGTTCTTC.

The chain employs TRBV4-1 and TRBJ2-7; 12 nucleotides align to TRBD2. The CDR3 length is 15 residues. Per germline, CDR1 MGHRA and CDR2 YSYEKL. With 3 bases clipped from V and 4 bases from J, the junction kept 4 bases outside the gene matches. The CDR3 DNA sequence: TGCGCCAGCAGCCATCTAGCGGGGGGGGGATACGAGCAGTACTTC. Translated, it gives CASSHLAGGGYEQYF.

This chain connects TRBV6-4 to TRBJ2-5, with 10 nucleotides matching TRBD2. The CDR3 totals 15 residues. Germline-derived CDR1 and CDR2 are MRHNA and SNTAGT. The junction had 6 bases not matched to a gene; V was cut back by 4 bases and J by 4 bases. The CDR3 region is CASSVVSGGAETQYF. Here the CDR3 DNA reads TGTGCCAGCAGTGTCGTAAGCGGGGGGGCAGAGACCCAGTACTTC.

The V and J genes are TRBV5-1 and TRBJ1-1; possible D gene TRBD1, 5 bases. CDR1 is SGHRS and CDR2 is YFSETQ in the germline V gene. The V gene lost 4 bases and the J gene lost 1 base, with 11 bases spanning the gap. The CDR3 has 14 residues. The CDR3 region is CASSTTVTNTEAFF. CDR3 nucleotide sequence: TGCGCCAGCAGCACGACAGTGACGAACACTGAAGCTTTCTTT.